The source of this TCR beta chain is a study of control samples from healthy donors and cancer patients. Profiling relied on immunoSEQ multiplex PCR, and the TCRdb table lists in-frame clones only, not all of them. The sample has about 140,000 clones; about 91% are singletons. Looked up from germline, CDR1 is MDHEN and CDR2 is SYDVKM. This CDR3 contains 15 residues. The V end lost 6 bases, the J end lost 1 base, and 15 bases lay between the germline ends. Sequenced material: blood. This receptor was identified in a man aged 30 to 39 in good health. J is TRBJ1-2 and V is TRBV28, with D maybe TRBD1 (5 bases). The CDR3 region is CASSRAAPFNYGYTF. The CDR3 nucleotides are TGTGCCAGCAGCAGGGCGGCCCCCTTTAACTATGGCTACACCTTC.